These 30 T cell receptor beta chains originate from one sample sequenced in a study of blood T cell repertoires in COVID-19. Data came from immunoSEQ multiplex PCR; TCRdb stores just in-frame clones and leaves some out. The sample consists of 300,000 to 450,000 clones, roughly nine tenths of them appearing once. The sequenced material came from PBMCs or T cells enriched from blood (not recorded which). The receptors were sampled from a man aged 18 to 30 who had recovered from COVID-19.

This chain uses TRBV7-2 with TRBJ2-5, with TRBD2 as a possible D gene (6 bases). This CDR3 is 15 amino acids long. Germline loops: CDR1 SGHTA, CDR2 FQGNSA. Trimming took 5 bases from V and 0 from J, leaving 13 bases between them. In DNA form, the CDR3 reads TGTGCCAGCAGCGCACTTGGAGGGAACCAAGAGACCCAGTACTTC. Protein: CASSALGGNQETQYF.

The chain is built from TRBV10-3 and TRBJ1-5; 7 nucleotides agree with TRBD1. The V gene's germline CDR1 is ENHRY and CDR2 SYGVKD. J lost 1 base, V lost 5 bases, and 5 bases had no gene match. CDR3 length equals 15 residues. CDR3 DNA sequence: TGTGCCATCAGTACCGGGACAGAGAGCAATCAGCCCCAGCATTTT. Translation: CAISTGTESNQPQHF.

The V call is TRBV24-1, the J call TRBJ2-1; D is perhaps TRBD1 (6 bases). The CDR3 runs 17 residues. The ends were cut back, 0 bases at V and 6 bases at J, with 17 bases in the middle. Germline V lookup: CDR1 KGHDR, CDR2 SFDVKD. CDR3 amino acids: CATSDLAGAFGGNEQFF. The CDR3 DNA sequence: TGTGCCACCAGTGATTTGGCAGGGGCCTTTGGTGGCAATGAGCAGTTCTTC.

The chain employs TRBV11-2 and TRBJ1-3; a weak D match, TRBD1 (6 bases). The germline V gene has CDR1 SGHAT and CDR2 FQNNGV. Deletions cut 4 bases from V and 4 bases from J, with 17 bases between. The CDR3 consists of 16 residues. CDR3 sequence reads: CASSSARGAKGNTIYF. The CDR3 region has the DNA TGTGCCAGCAGCTCAGCGCGGGGGGCGAAGGGAAACACCATATATTTT.

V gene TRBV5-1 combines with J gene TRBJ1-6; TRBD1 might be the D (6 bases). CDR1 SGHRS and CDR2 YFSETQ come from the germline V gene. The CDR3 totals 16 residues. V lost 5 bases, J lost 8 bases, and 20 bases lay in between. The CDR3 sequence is CASRQLQGASYSPLHF. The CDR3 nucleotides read TGCGCCAGCAGGCAACTACAGGGCGCCTCTTATTCACCCCTCCACTTT.

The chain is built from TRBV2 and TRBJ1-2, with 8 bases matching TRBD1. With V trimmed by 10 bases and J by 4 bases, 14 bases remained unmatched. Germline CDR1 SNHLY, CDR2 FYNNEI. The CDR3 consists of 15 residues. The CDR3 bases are TGTGCCACCTTGCACCCGGGGGACAGGTCCTATGGCTACACCTTC. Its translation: CATLHPGDRSYGYTF. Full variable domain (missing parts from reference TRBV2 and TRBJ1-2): EPEVTQTPSHQVTQMGQEVILRCVPISNHLYFYWYRQILGQKVEFLVSFYNNEISEKSEIFDDQFSVERPDGSNFTLKIRSTKLEDSAMYFCATLHPGDRSYGYTFGSGTRLTVV.

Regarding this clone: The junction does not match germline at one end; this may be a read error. The CDR3 loop reads CASTYDRSGNQPQHF. The CDR3 bases are TGTGCCAGCACTTACGACAGGTCAGGCAATCAGCCCCAGCATTTT. The chain links TRBV6-5 to TRBJ1-5; perhaps TRBD1 as D (6 bases). The CDR3 is 15 residues long. Germline V gives CDR1 MNHEY, CDR2 SVGAGI.

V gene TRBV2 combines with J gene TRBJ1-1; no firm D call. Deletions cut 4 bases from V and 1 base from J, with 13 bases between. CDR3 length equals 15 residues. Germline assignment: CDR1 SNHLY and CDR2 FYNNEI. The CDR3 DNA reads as TGTGCCAGCAGTGTAGGCCGTGGGCAGAACACTGAAGCTTTCTTT. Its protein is CASSVGRGQNTEAFF.

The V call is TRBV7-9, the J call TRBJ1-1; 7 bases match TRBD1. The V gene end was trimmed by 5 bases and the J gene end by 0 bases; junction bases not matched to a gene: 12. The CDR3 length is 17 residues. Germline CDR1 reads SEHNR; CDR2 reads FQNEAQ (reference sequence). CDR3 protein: CASSPAQTGTVNTEAFF. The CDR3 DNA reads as TGTGCCAGCAGCCCCGCCCAGACAGGGACCGTGAACACTGAAGCTTTCTTT. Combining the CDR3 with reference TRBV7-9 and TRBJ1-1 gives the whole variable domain DTGVSQNPRHKITKRGQNVTFRCDPISEHNRLYWYRQTLGQGPEFLTYFQNEAQLEKSRLLSDRFSAERPKGSFSTLEIQRTEQGDSAMYLCASSPAQTGTVNTEAFFGQGTRLTVV.

The CDR3 DNA is TGTGCCAGCAGTTACACCTCGACGATTAGTAGCGGGGTCTACAATGAGCAGTTCTTC. This gives the protein CASSYTSTISSGVYNEQFF. V usage is TRBV6-2 or TRBV6-3 and J usage is TRBJ2-1, with 8 nucleotides matching TRBD2. CDR3 length equals 19 residues. The germline V gene encodes CDR1 MNHEY and CDR2 SVGEGT. Trimming took 2 bases from V and 3 from J; bases not matched to a gene: 15.

The CDR3 region has the DNA TGTGCCAGCAGTCCCTCCCAGGGGACAGGGGGCGAAGCTTTCTTT. Protein: CASSPSQGTGGEAFF. The rearrangement joins TRBV6-5 to TRBJ1-1; 12 bases agree with TRBD1. Losses at the gene ends were 5 bases for V and 8 bases for J; bases not matched to a gene: 9. CDR1 is MNHEY and CDR2 is SVGAGI in the germline V gene. CDR3 length equals 15 residues.

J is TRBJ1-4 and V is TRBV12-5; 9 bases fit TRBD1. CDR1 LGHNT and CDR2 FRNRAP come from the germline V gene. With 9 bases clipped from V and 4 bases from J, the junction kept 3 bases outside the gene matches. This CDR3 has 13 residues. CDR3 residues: CASRDRDNEKLFF. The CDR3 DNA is TGTGCTAGCCGGGACAGGGATAATGAAAAACTGTTTTTT.

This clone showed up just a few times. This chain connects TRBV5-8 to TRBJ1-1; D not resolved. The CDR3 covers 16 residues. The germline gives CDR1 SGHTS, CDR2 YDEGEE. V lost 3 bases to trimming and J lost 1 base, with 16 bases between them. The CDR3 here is CASSWWSQTANTEAFF. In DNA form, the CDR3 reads TGTGCCAGCAGCTGGTGGTCACAGACGGCGAACACTGAAGCTTTCTTT.

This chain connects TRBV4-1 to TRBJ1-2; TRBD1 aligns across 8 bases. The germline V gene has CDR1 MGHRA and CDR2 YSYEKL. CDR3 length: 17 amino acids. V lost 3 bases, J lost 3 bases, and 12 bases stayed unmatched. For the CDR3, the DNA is TGCGCCAGCAGCCAGGACCCGAGGGACAGGCCTTACTATGGCTACACCTTC. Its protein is CASSQDPRDRPYYGYTF.

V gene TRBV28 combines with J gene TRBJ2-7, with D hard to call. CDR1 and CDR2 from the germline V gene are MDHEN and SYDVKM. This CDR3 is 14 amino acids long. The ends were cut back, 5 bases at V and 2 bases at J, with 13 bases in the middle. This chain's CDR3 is CASSRGGYTYEQYF. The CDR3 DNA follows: TGTGCCAGCAGTCGAGGTGGCTATACCTACGAGCAGTACTTC.

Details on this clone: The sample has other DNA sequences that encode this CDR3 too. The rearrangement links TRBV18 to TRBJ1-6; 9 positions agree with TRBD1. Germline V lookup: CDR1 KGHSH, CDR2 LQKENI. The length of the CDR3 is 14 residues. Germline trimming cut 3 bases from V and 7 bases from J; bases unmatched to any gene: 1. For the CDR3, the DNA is TGTGCCAGCTCACCGGGACAGGGAAATTCACCCCTCCACTTT. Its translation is CASSPGQGNSPLHF. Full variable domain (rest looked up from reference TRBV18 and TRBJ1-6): NAGVMQNPRHLVRRRGQEARLRCSPMKGHSHVYWYRQLPEEGLKFMVYLQKENIIDESGMPKERFSAEFPKEGPSILRIQQVVRGDSAAYFCASSPGQGNSPLHFGNGTRLTVT.

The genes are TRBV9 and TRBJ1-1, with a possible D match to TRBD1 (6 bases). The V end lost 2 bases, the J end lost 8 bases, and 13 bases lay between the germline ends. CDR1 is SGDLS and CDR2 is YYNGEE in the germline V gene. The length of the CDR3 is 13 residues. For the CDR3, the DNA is TGTGCCAGCAGCGTCATCCTCGGGACAGAAGCTTTCTTT. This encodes CASSVILGTEAFF.

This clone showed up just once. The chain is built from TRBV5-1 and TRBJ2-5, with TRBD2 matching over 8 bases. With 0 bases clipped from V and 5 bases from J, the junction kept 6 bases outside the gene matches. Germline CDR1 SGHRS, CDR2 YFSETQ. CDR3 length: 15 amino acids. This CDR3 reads CASSLAYGGEETQYF. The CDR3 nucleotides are TGCGCCAGCAGCTTGGCCTACGGGGGGGAGGAGACCCAGTACTTC.

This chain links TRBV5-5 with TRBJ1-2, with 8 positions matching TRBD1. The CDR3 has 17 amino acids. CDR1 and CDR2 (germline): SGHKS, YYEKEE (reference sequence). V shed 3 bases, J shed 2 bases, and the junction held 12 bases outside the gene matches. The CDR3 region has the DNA TGTGCCAGCAGCTCTGTACCGGGACAGGCCATAAACTATGGCTACACCTTC. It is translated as CASSSVPGQAINYGYTF.

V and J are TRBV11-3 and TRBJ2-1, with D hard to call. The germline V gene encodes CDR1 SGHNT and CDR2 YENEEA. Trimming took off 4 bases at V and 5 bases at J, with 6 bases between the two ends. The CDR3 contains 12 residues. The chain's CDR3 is CASSSLDNEQFF. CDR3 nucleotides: TGTGCCAGCAGCTCCCTCGACAATGAGCAGTTCTTC.

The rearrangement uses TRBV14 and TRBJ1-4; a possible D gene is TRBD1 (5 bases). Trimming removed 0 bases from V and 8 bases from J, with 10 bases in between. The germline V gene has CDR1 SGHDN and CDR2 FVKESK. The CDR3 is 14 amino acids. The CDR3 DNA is TGTGCCAGCAGCCAAGATTTTAGGGGAGAAAAACTGTTTTTT. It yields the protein CASSQDFRGEKLFF.

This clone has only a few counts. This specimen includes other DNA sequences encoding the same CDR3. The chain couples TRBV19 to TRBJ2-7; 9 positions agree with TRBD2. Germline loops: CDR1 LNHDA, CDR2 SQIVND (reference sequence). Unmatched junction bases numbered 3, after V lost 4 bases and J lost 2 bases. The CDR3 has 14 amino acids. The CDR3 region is CASSTSGTAYEQYF. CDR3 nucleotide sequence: TGTGCCAGTAGTACTAGCGGGACCGCCTACGAGCAGTACTTC. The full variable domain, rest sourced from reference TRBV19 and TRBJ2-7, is DGGITQSPKYLFRKEGQNVTLSCEQNLNHDAMYWYRQDPGQGLRLIYYSQIVNDFQKGDIAEGYSVSREKKESFPLTVTSAQKNPTAFYLCASSTSGTAYEQYFGPGTRLTVT.

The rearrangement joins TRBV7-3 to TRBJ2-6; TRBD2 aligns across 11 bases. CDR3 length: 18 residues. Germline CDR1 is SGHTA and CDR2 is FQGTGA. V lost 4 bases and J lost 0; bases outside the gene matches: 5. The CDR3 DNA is TGTGCCAGCAGCTCCCTCGGGACTAGCGGCTCTGGGGCCAACGTCCTGACTTTC. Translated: CASSSLGTSGSGANVLTF.

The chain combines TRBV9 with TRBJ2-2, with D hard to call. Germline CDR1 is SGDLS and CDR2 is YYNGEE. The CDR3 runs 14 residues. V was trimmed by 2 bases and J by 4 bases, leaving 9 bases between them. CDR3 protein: CASSVYSGTGELFF. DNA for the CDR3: TGTGCCAGCAGCGTGTATTCGGGCACCGGGGAGCTGTTTTTT.

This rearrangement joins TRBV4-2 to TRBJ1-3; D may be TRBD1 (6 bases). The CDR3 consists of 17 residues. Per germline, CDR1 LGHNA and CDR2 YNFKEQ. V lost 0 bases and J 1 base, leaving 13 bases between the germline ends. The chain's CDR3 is CASSQESFQGSGNTIYF. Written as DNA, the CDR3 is TGTGCCAGCAGCCAAGAAAGTTTTCAGGGGTCTGGAAACACCATATATTTT.

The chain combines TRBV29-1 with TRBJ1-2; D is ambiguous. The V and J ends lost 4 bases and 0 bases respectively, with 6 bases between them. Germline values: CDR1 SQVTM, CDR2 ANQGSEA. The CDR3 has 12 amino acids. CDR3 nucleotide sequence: TGCAGCGTTGGACTACCTAACTATGGCTACACCTTC. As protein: CSVGLPNYGYTF.

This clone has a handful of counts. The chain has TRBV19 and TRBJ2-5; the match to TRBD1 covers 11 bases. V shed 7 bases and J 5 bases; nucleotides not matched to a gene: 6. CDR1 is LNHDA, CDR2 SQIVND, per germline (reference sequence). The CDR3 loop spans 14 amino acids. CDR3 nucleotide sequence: TGTGCCAGTACTCGGACAGGGGGCGGGGAGACCCAGTACTTC. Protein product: CASTRTGGGETQYF.

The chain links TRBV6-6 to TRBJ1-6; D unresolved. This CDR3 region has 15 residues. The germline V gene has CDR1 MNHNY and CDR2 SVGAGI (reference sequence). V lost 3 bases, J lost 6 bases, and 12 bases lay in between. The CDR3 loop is CASSYSRPSNSPLHF. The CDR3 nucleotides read TGTGCCAGCAGTTATTCCAGGCCGAGTAATTCACCCCTCCACTTT.

CDR3 amino acids: CASSGSTDTQYF. CDR3 coding DNA: TGTGCCAGCAGCGGTAGCACAGATACGCAGTATTTT. The chain links TRBV6-5 to TRBJ2-3, with D unclear. V was pared by 6 bases and J by 0 bases, with 4 bases between. This CDR3 region has 12 residues. Germline V gene data show CDR1 as MNHEY and CDR2 as SVGAGI.

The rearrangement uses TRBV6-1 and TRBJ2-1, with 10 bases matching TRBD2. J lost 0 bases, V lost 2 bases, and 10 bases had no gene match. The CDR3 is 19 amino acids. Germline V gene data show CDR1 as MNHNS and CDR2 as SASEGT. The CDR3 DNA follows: TGTGCCAGCAGTGAACGAATAGCGGGAGGCCCCACCTCCTACAATGAGCAGTTCTTC. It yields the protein CASSERIAGGPTSYNEQFF.